The clone carrying this T cell receptor (beta chain) showed up just a few times. Its specificity is not known. A read error is possible here, since a much larger clone lies one base away. Without the conserved terminal phenylalanine or tryptophan, this CDR3 likely stems from a read error. CDR3 length equals 13 residues. V was cut by 1 base and J by 6 bases, with 9 bases left in between. The germline V gene encodes CDR1 SGHAT and CDR2 FQNNGV. This sample is drawn from a study of regulatory T cells in long-lasting Graves disease. Study-wide results and limits: Peripheral blood was the sole material, not thyroid tissue. Repertoires from persistent disease leaned toward TRBV28, TRBJ1-2 and TRBJ2-5. Graves' patients with persistent disease showed TCR diversity lower than patients newly diagnosed.

Time point described: persistent/refractory GD, antithyroid drugs over 5 years with positive TRAb. From RNA extracted from PBMCs, the TCR library was made. Assembly of TCR beta libraries relied on iRepertoire HTBI primers together with Arm-PCR of CDR3 regions. How the authors handled the data: Overall, samples carried 62 TRBV and more than 13 TRBJ segments. TCRdb analysed the multiplex PCR reads with MiXCR anew, one entry per CDR3 protein. What appears here as the V and J calls and clone size reflects TCRdb's work, not the paper's. In the table there are some 420,000 distinct CDR3 sequences, 20% to 25% of which are singletons.

The clonotype was recovered from a female donor with Graves disease. Specimen: peripheral blood mononuclear cells (PBMCs), collected when the disease was refractory, from a patient treated with antithyroid drugs. The chain is built from TRBV11-2 and TRBJ1-1, with D maybe TRBD1 (5 bases). CDR3 bases: TGTGCCAGCAGCTTAGTCGCGACAGCTGAAGCTTTCCTT. Translating it yields CASSLVATAEAFL.